Each of the 21 T cell receptor beta chains below was sequenced from the same sample in a study of blood T cells in healthy people across ages. The use of a sample-barcoded 5' primer and a J-beta primer mix characterized a second PCR of roughly 7 to 11 cycles. A single record per CDR3 protein comes from TCRdb applying MiXCR to the 5' RACE reads. The sample has around 320,000 distinct CDR3 sequences; 25% to 30% are singletons. The sequenced sample was blood. All receptors derive from a woman aged 70-85 years in good health.

This clonotype was seen only once. V gene TRBV4-3 combines with J gene TRBJ2-2, with a weak D call TRBD1 (6 bases). Trimming left V 0 bases short and J 7 bases short, with 12 bases between. Germline V gene data show CDR1 as LGHNA and CDR2 as YSLEER. CDR3 length: 15 residues. The CDR3: CASSQEPRGGGELFF. As DNA, the CDR3 is TGCGCCAGCAGCCAAGAGCCCAGGGGTGGCGGGGAGCTGTTTTTT.

This clonotype was seen repeatedly, ten times or more. This rearrangement joins TRBV28 to TRBJ2-5, with a possible D match to TRBD2 (6 bases). CDR1 is MDHEN and CDR2 is SYDVKM in the germline V gene. The CDR3 loop spans 15 amino acids. Trimming left V 6 bases short and J 1 base short, with 15 bases between. In DNA, the CDR3 is TGTGCCAGCAGCCCAGGGAGGCCTCTCCAAGAGACCCAGTACTTC. This codes for CASSPGRPLQETQYF.

Notes on this clonotype: The junction departs from the called germline gene at one end, perhaps through a read error. The J gene is TRBJ2-5, the V gene TRBV5-1, with D unclear. The J call may be mistaken, given a closer DNA end match to TRBJ2-7. This CDR3 spans 13 amino acids. CDR1 SGHRS and CDR2 YFSETQ come from the germline V gene. The CDR3 here is CASSFDQTYEQYF. CDR3 DNA: TGCGCCAGTAGCTTCGACCAGACCTACGAGCAGTACTTC.

The V call is TRBV12-3 or TRBV12-4, the J call TRBJ1-1; unclear D gene. Deletions cut 2 bases from V and 1 base from J, with 8 bases between. CDR3 length: 14 amino acids. The CDR3 sequence: CASSLMAANTEAFF. CDR3 nucleotides: TGTGCCAGCAGTTTAATGGCAGCGAACACTGAAGCTTTCTTT.

This clonotype was picked up a small number of times. The rearrangement links TRBV28 to TRBJ2-5; no clear D. The CDR3 contains 16 residues. Per germline, CDR1 MDHEN and CDR2 SYDVKM. Trimming stripped 5 bases from V and 0 bases from J, with 16 bases between. This chain's CDR3 is CASSPRVGQDQETQYF. The CDR3 DNA sequence: TGTGCCAGCAGTCCTCGGGTTGGGCAAGACCAAGAGACCCAGTACTTC. Combining the CDR3 with reference TRBV28 and TRBJ2-5 gives the whole variable domain DVKVTQSSRYLVKRTGEKVFLECVQDMDHENMFWYRQDPGLGLRLIYFSYDVKMKEKGDIPEGYSVSREKKERFSLILESASTNQTSMYLCASSPRVGQDQETQYFGPGTRLLVL.

In regard to this clonotype: The CDR3 does not end in the conserved phenylalanine or tryptophan, so this is likely a read error. J is TRBJ2-7 and V is TRBV20-1; 7 nucleotides agree with TRBD1. This CDR3 is 14 amino acids long. V shed 6 bases, J shed 6 bases, and the junction held 14 bases outside the gene matches. Germline values: CDR1 DFQATT, CDR2 SNEGSKA (reference sequence). The CDR3 coding sequence is TGCAGTGCGGCCCAACAGGGGCGACTTTTCGAGCAGTACTTG. It specifies CSAAQQGRLFEQYL.

To note about this clonotype: It may be a read error: a sequence one base away is much more abundant. This sequence joins TRBV7-2 and TRBJ1-1; D uncertain. The CDR3 spans 14 residues. Germline loops: CDR1 SGHTA, CDR2 FQGNSA. CDR3 residues: CASSLTERGTEVFF. In DNA, the CDR3 is TGTGCCAGCAGCTTAACGGAGCGAGGCACTGAAGTTTTCTTT.

The V and J genes are TRBV21-1 and TRBJ2-1; TRBD2 is the table's D call and was not checked against the DNA. TRBV21-1 is deemed a pseudogene. The CDR3 length is 21 residues. CDR3 DNA sequence: TGTGCCAGCAGCACCGTCACAGGACTAGCGGGAACACGGACCTCCTACAATGAGCAGTTCTTC. It codes for CASSTVTGLAGTRTSYNEQFF.

V and J are TRBV29-1 and TRBJ2-5; 10 bases line up with TRBD1. The J call is in doubt because the DNA end fits TRBJ2-7 better. This CDR3 has 15 amino acids. Per the germline V gene, CDR1 is SQVTM and CDR2 is ANQGSEA. The CDR3 nucleotides are TGCAGCGTTGAAAATCCGGACAGGGGGGGATACGAGCAGTACTTC. It specifies CSVENPDRGGYEQYF.

This clonotype showed up just a few times. This rearrangement joins TRBV3-1 to TRBJ1-2; D is perhaps TRBD1 (5 bases). Trimming left V 2 bases short and J 6 bases short, with 10 bases between. This CDR3 has 13 amino acids. The V gene's germline CDR1 is LGHDT and CDR2 YNNKEL (reference sequence). DNA for the CDR3: TGTGCCAGCAGCCAACAGGGCGGAGATGGCTACACCTTC. This sequence encodes CASSQQGGDGYTF.

This sequence joins TRBV11-2 and TRBJ1-1, with D uncertain. Per the germline V gene, CDR1 is SGHAT and CDR2 is FQNNGV. The ends were cut back, 4 bases at V and 4 bases at J, with 13 bases in the middle. This CDR3 is 14 amino acids long. CDR3 loop: CASSSRYPSTEAFF. The CDR3 bases are TGTGCCAGCAGCTCACGTTACCCAAGCACTGAAGCTTTCTTT.

About this clonotype: A read error may explain this, as a much larger clone is one base away. V is TRBV4-1 and J is TRBJ1-1; 7 bases are a match to TRBD1. The CDR3 is 17 residues long. Germline-derived CDR1 and CDR2 are MGHRA and YSYEKL. The CDR3 nucleotides read TGCGCCAGCAGCCAAGCCAGGGGGGAGACAGCGAACACTGAAGCTTCCTTT. As protein: CASSQARGETANTEASF.

This clonotype was picked up many times. The V and J genes are TRBV28 and TRBJ2-1, with TRBD2 as a possible D gene (5 bases). Germline V gene data show CDR1 as MDHEN and CDR2 as SYDVKM. V was shortened by 6 bases and J by 7 bases, with 7 bases between the two germline ends. The CDR3 length is 11 residues. CDR3 protein: CASRTGNEQFF. In DNA form, the CDR3 reads TGTGCCAGCAGGACGGGAAATGAGCAGTTCTTC.

This clonotype was detected only a few times. V usage is TRBV3-1 and J usage is TRBJ2-1; D is unclear. CDR1 and CDR2 (germline): LGHDT, YNNKEL (reference sequence). Trimming cost V 1 base and J 8 bases, with 9 bases left between them. This CDR3 comprises 13 residues. This CDR3 reads CASSQGVFHEQFF. CDR3 coding DNA: TGTGCCAGCAGCCAAGGCGTGTTCCATGAGCAGTTCTTC.

CDR3 region: CASSPLRDRGSNEKLFF. The CDR3 DNA reads TGTGCCAGCAGTCCTTTGAGAGACCGAGGGTCAAATGAAAAACTGTTTTTT. V and J are TRBV6-1 and TRBJ1-4, with D hard to call. This CDR3 has 17 residues. With 5 bases removed from V and 5 bases from J, the gap between germline ends came to 21 bases. The germline V gene has CDR1 MNHNS and CDR2 SASEGT.

This clonotype has a handful of counts. The rearrangement uses TRBV6-2 or TRBV6-3 and TRBJ2-2; 7 positions agree with TRBD2. Germline CDR1 and CDR2: MNHEY and SVGEGT. The CDR3 runs 15 residues. The V segment lost 2 bases and the J segment 4 bases; nucleotides outside the gene matches: 4. The CDR3 is CASSYGGLGTGELFF. In DNA, the CDR3 is TGTGCCAGCAGTTACGGTGGACTAGGCACCGGGGAGCTGTTTTTT.

V usage is TRBV7-8 and J usage is TRBJ2-7, with a possible D match to TRBD1 (6 bases). Trimming shortened V by 3 bases and J by 2 bases, and 11 bases separated the two germline ends. This CDR3 is built from 14 residues. Germline V gene sequence: CDR1 SGHVS, CDR2 FQNEAQ. In DNA, the CDR3 is TGTGCCAGCAGCTTTTCGCAGGGGACCTACGAGCAGTACTTC. Its protein product is CASSFSQGTYEQYF.

The chain links TRBV7-2 to TRBJ2-3; 9 bases fit TRBD2. This CDR3 is built from 18 residues. The germline V gene encodes CDR1 SGHTA and CDR2 FQGNSA. V lost 2 bases and J lost 0; bases outside the gene matches: 9. In DNA form, the CDR3 reads TGTGCCAGCAGCTTAAGGGGAGCGGGGGGCGCTAGCACAGATACGCAGTATTTT. Its protein is CASSLRGAGGASTDTQYF.

This clonotype came up a few times. The chain uses TRBV5-1 and TRBJ2-5; TRBD1 aligns across 9 bases. V dropped 3 bases and J dropped 4; count of bases not matched to a gene: 4. Germline CDR1 SGHRS, CDR2 YFSETQ. The CDR3 has 14 amino acids. CDR3 protein: CASSSQGAGETQYF. Here the CDR3 DNA reads TGCGCCAGCAGCTCACAGGGGGCCGGAGAGACCCAGTACTTC. Filled out from reference TRBV5-1 and TRBJ2-5, the complete variable domain reads KAGVTQTPRYLIKTRGQQVTLSCSPISGHRSVSWYQQTPGQGLQFLFEYFSETQRNKGNFPGRFSGRQFSNSRSEMNVSTLELGDSALYLCASSSQGAGETQYFGPGTRLLVL.

This clonotype was seen once. The rearrangement uses TRBV28 and TRBJ1-5; TRBD1 is a possible D gene (6 bases). There are 15 residues in the CDR3. CDR1 and CDR2 (germline): MDHEN, SYDVKM. V lost 8 bases, J lost 0 bases, and 14 bases lay in between. CDR3 sequence (DNA): TGTGCCAGCTTCGCCCCGGACAGTAGCAATCAGCCCCAGCATTTT. Translation: CASFAPDSSNQPQHF.

V usage is TRBV29-1 and J usage is TRBJ2-5, with D possibly matching TRBD2 (5 bases). This CDR3 is 13 amino acids long. Trimming stripped 6 bases from V and 7 bases from J, with 18 bases between. The germline V gene encodes CDR1 SQVTM and CDR2 ANQGSEA. CDR3 region: CSVETTSDGTQYF. As DNA, the CDR3 is TGCAGCGTGGAAACAACTAGTGACGGGACCCAGTACTTC.